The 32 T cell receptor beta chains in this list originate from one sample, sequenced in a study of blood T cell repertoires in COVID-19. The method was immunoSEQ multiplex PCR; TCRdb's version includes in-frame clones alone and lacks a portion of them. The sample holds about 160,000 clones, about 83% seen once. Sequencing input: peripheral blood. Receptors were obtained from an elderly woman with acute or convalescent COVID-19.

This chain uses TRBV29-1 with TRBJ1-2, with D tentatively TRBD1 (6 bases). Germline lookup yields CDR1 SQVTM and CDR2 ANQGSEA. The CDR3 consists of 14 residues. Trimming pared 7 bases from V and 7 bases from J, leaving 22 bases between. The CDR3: CSAGPRTGFGGYTF. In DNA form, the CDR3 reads TGCAGCGCCGGACCTCGAACAGGGTTCGGTGGCTACACCTTC.

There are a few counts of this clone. The CDR3 region has the DNA TGTGCCAGCAGCCCCCGCCCACAGGAGAACTATGGCTACACCTTC. Protein sequence: CASSPRPQENYGYTF. The V call is TRBV7-2, the J call TRBJ1-2; possible D gene TRBD1, 5 bases. The CDR3 length is 15 residues. Trimming cost V 5 bases and J 2 bases, with 15 bases left between them. CDR1 SGHTA and CDR2 FQGNSA come from the germline V gene.

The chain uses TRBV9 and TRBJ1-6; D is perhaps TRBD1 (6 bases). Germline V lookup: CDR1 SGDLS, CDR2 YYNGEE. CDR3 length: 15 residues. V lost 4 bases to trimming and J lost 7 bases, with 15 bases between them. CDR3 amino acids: CASSPRAGVNSPLHF. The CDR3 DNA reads TGTGCCAGCAGCCCAAGGGCAGGGGTAAATTCACCCCTCCACTTT.

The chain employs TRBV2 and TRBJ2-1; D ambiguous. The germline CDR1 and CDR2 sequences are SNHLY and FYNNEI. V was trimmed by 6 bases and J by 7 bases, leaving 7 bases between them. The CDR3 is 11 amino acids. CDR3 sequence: CASRLSNEQFF. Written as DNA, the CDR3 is TGTGCCAGCAGACTTTCTAATGAGCAGTTCTTC.

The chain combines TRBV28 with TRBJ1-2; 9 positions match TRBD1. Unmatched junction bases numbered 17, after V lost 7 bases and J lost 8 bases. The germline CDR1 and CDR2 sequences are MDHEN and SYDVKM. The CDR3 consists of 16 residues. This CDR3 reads CASTLGDRAGTMGYTF. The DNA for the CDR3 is TGTGCCAGCACCCTAGGGGACAGGGCAGGCACTATGGGCTACACCTTC.

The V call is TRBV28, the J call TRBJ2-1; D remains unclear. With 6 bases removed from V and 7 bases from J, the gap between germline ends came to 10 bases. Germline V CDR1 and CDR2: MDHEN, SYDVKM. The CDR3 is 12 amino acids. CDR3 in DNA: TGTGCCAGCAGCCGGAGAGGTAATGAGCAGTTCTTC. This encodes CASSRRGNEQFF.

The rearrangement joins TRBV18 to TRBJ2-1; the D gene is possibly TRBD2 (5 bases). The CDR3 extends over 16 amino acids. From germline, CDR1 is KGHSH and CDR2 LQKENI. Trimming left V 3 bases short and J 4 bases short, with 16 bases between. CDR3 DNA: TGTGCCAGCTCACCCAGCCCCGGGGTGGGGTACAATGAGCAGTTCTTC. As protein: CASSPSPGVGYNEQFF.

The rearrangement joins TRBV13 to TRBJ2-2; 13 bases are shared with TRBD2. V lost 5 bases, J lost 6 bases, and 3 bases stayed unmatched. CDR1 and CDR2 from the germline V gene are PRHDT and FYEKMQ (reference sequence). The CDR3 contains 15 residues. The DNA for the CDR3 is TGTGCCAGCAGCCCCGGACTAGCGGGAGCCGGGGAGCTGTTTTTT. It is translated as CASSPGLAGAGELFF.

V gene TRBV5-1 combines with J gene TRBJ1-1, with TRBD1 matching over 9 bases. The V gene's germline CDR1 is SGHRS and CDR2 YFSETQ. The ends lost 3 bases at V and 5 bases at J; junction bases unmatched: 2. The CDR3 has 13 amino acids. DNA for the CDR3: TGCGCCAGCAGCTCAGGACAGGGGACTGAAGCTTTCTTT. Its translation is CASSSGQGTEAFF.

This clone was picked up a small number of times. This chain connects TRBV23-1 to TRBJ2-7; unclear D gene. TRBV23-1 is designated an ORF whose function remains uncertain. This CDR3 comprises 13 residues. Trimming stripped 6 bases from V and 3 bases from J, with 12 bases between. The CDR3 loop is CASSRQAGYEQYF. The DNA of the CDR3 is TGCGCCAGCAGCCGGCAGGCAGGCTACGAGCAGTACTTC.

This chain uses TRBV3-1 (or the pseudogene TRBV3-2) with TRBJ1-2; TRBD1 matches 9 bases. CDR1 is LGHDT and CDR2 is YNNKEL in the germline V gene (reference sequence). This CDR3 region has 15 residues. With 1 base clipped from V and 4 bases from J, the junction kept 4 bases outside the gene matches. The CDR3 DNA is TGTGCCAGCAGCCAAGCCGGACAGGGGCGCTATGGCTACACCTTC. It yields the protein CASSQAGQGRYGYTF.

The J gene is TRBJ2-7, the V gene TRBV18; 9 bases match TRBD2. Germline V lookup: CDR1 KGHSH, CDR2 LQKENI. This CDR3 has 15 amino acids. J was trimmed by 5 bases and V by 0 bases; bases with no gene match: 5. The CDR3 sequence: CASSPPSSGNNEQYF. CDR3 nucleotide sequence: TGTGCCAGCTCACCACCTTCTAGCGGGAACAACGAGCAGTACTTC.

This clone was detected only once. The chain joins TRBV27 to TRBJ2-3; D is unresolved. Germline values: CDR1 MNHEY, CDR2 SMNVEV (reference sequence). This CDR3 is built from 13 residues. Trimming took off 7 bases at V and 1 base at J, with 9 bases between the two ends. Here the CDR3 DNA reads TGTGCCAGCACCCAGTTCGGCACAGATACGCAGTATTTT. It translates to CASTQFGTDTQYF.

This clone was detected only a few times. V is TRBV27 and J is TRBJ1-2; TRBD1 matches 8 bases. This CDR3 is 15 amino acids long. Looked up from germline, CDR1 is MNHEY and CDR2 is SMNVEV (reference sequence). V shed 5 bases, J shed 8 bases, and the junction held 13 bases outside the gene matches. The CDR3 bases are TGTGCCAGCAGTCCAGGGACAGGTTTCGTGATCGGCTACACCTTC. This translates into CASSPGTGFVIGYTF.

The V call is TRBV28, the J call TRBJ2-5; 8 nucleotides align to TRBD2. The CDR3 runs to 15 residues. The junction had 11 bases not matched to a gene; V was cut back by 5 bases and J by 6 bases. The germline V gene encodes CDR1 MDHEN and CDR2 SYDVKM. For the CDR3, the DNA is TGTGCCAGCAGTCCCCCGGGGAGCGGGGGACAGACCCAGTACTTC. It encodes CASSPPGSGGQTQYF.

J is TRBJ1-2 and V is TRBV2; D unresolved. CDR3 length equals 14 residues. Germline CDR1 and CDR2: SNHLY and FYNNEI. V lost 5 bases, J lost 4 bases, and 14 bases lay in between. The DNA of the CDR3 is TGTGCCAGCAGTCATCGCGATGAGAGCTATGGCTACACCTTC. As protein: CASSHRDESYGYTF.

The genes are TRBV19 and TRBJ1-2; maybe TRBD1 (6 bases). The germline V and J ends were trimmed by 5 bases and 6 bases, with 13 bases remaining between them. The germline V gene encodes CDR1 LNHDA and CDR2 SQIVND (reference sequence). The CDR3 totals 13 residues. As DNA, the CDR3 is TGTGCCAGTAGTCGCAGGGGAAGAGATGGCTACACCTTC. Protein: CASSRRGRDGYTF.

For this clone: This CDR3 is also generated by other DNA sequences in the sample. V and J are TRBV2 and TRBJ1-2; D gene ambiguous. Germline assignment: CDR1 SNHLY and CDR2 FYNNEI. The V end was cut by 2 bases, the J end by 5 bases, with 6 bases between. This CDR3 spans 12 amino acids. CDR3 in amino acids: CASSERGYGYTF. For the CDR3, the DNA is TGTGCCAGCAGTGAAAGAGGTTATGGCTACACCTTC. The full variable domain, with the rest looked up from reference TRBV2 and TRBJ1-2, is EPEVTQTPSHQVTQMGQEVILRCVPISNHLYFYWYRQILGQKVEFLVSFYNNEISEKSEIFDDQFSVERPDGSNFTLKIRSTKLEDSAMYFCASSERGYGYTFGSGTRLTVV.

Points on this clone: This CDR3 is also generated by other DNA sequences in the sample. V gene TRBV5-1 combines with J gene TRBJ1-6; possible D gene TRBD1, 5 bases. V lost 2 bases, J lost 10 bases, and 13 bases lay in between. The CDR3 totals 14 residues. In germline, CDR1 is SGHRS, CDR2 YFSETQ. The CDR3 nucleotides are TGCGCCAGCAGCTTAGGAGGGGCTGGATCACCCCTCCACTTT. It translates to CASSLGGAGSPLHF.

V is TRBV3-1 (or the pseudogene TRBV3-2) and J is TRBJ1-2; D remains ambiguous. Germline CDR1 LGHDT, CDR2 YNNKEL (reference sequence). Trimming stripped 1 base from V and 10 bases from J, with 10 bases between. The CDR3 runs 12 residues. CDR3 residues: CASSQGPGAYTF. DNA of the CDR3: TGTGCCAGCAGCCAAGGACCGGGAGCCTACACCTTC.

The chain's CDR3 is CASSLEREVDTQYF. In nucleotides, the CDR3 is TGTGCCAGCAGCTTAGAGCGGGAGGTGGATACGCAGTATTTT. The J gene is TRBJ2-3, the V gene TRBV7-9; 9 positions match TRBD2. There are 14 residues in the CDR3. CDR1 SEHNR and CDR2 FQNEAQ come from the germline V gene (reference sequence). J was trimmed by 6 bases and V by 1 base; bases with no gene match: 2.

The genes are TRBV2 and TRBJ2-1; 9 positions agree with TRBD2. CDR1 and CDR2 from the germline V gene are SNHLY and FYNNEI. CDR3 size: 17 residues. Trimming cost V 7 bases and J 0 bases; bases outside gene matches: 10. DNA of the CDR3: TGTGCCAGCAATCGAGAGACTAGCGGTTCCTCCTACAATGAGCAGTTCTTC. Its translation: CASNRETSGSSYNEQFF.

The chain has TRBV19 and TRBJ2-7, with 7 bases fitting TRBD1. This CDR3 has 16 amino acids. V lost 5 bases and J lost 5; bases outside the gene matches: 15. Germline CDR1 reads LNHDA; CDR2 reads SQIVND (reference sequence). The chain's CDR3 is CASSLGGAYRPNEQYF. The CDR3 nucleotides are TGTGCCAGTAGTTTAGGGGGCGCATATCGCCCAAACGAGCAGTACTTC. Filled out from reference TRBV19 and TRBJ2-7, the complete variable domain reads DGGITQSPKYLFRKEGQNVTLSCEQNLNHDAMYWYRQDPGQGLRLIYYSQIVNDFQKGDIAEGYSVSREKKESFPLTVTSAQKNPTAFYLCASSLGGAYRPNEQYFGPGTRLTVT.

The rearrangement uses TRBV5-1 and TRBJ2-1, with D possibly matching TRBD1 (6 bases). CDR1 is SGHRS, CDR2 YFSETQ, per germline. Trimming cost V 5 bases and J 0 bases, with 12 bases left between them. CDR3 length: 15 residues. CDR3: CASRQTGSSYNEQFF. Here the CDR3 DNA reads TGCGCCAGCAGACAGACAGGCAGCTCCTACAATGAGCAGTTCTTC.

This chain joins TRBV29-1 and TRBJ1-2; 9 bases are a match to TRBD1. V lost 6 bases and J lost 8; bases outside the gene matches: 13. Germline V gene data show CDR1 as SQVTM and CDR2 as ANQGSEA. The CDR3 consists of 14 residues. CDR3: CSVNGGQGLGGYTF. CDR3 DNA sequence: TGCAGCGTGAACGGGGGACAGGGCCTCGGCGGCTACACCTTC.

For the CDR3, the DNA is TGTGCCAGCAGCCAGGCGGGTTCCGGATACAATGAGCAGTTCTTC. Protein: CASSQAGSGYNEQFF. The chain recombines TRBV5-5 with TRBJ2-1; TRBD2 is a possible D gene (5 bases). The CDR3 runs to 15 residues. Trimming shortened V by 4 bases and J by 4 bases, and 15 bases separated the two germline ends. Germline values: CDR1 SGHKS, CDR2 YYEKEE (reference sequence).

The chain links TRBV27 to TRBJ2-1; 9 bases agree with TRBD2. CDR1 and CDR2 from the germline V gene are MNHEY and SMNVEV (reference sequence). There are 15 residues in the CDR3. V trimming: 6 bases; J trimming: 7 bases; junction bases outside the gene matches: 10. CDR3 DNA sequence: TGTGCCAGCAGCCAGGGGAGCGGGGGGTATAATGAGCAGTTCTTC. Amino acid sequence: CASSQGSGGYNEQFF.

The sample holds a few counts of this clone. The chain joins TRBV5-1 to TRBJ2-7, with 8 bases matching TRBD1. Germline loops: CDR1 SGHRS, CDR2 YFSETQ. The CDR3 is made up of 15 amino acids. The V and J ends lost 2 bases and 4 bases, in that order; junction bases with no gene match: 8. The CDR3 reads CASSFGQGRGYEQYF. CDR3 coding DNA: TGCGCCAGCAGCTTTGGACAGGGAAGGGGGTACGAGCAGTACTTC.

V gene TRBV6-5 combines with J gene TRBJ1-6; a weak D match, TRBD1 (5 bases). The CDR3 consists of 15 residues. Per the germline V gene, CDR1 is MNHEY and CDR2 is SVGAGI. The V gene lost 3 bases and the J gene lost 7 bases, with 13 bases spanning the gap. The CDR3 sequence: CASSYLPGGNSPLHF. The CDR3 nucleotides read TGTGCCAGCAGTTATCTCCCGGGGGGGAATTCACCCCTCCACTTT.

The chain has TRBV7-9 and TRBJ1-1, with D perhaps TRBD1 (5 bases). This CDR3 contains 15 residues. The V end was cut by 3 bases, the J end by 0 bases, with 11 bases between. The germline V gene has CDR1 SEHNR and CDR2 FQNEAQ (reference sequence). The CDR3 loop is CASSLLGQVNTEAFF. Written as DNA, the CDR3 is TGTGCCAGCAGCTTGCTGGGGCAGGTGAACACTGAAGCTTTCTTT.

CDR3 region: CASRPGRGTRVEQFF. The DNA for the CDR3 is TGTGCCAGCAGGCCTGGGCGGGGGACGCGGGTTGAGCAGTTCTTC. This chain joins TRBV6-5 and TRBJ2-1, with TRBD2 matching over 7 bases. Germline V gene lookup returns CDR1 MNHEY and CDR2 SVGAGI. V was clipped by 6 bases and J by 9 bases; unmatched bases: 14. This CDR3 has 15 amino acids.

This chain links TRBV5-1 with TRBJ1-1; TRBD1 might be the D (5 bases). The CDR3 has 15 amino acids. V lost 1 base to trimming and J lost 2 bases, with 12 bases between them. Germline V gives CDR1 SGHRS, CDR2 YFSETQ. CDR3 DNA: TGCGCCAGCAGCTTGCAACCGGGGACTAACACTGAAGCTTTCTTT. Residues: CASSLQPGTNTEAFF.